A selection of T cell receptor beta chains follows, all from one sample in a study of CD8 T cells in Susac syndrome. One entry per CDR3 protein results from TCRdb running MiXCR on the immunoSEQ multiplex PCR reads. The top ten clones hold around 0.18% of a sample with around 300,000 distinct CDR3 sequences, about 88% of them seen once. The sample consisted of CD8+ T cells from PBMCs. Receptors were obtained from a human donor with multiple sclerosis. Both conserved end residues are part of each CDR3. A D gene is named only where the DNA matches it firmly. The size of a clone is reported for some rows only, either as once, few or many, or as a class for expanded clones.

V gene	J gene	clone size	D gene	CDR3 DNA	CDR3 protein
TRBV7-2	TRBJ2-2	-	-	TGTGCCAGCAGCTTCAGGACCGGCGGGGAGCTGTTTTTT	CASSFRTGGELFF
TRBV30	TRBJ1-2	-	-	TGTGCCTGGAGTGTAAGGGCAGACAACTATGGCTACACCTTC	CAWSVRADNYGYTF
TRBV7-8	TRBJ1-1	-	-	TGTGCCAGCAGCTTACAGCCGGGAGTGAACACTGAAGCTTTCTTT	CASSLQPGVNTEAFF
TRBV12-5	TRBJ2-5	-	TRBD1	TGTGCTAGTGGTGAAGGGGGCCCAGAGACCCAGTACTTC	CASGEGGPETQYF
TRBV29-1	TRBJ2-1	-	-	TGCAGCGTTGAGGTTAGCGGAAGCTCCTACAATGAGCAGTTCTTC	CSVEVSGSSYNEQFF
TRBV7-9	TRBJ2-3	-	-	TGTGCCAGCAGCTACTGGGAAAGCCCAGATACGCAGTATTTT	CASSYWESPDTQYF
TRBV6-2/TRBV6-3	TRBJ2-1	-	TRBD2	TGTGCCAGCAGTTACGCGGTAGCGGGGGGGCCGGAGGGTGAGCAGTTCTTC	CASSYAVAGGPEGEQFF
TRBV5-1	TRBJ2-6	-	-	TGCGCCAGCAGCTTGAAAGAAGGGATTAAAGCTGGGGCCAACGTCCTGACTTTC	CASSLKEGIKAGANVLTF
TRBV14	TRBJ2-1	-	-	TGTGCCAGCAGCCAAGTCCGCAGGGCCCATGTCCGTTTTGAAGACATTTACAATGAGCAGTTCTTC	CASSQVRRAHVRFEDIYNEQFF
TRBV6-2/TRBV6-3	TRBJ2-2	few	-	TGTGCCAGCAGTTACCGGCAGGCGAACACCGGGGAGCTGTTTTTT	CASSYRQANTGELFF
TRBV6-5	TRBJ2-5	-	-	TGTGCCAGCAGTTCTATACAAAGACAAGAGACCCAGTACTTC	CASSSIQRQETQYF
TRBV7-3	TRBJ2-3	-	TRBD2	TGTGCCAGCAGCTTAGGTACTAGCGGGGCCGCAGATACGCAGTATTTT	CASSLGTSGAADTQYF
TRBV20-1	TRBJ2-7	-	-	TGCAGTGCTAGAGACCCCCTGGGGGGGCCAATGGGGGAGCAGTACTTC	CSARDPLGGPMGEQYF
TRBV12-3/TRBV12-4	TRBJ2-3	-	-	TGTGCCAGCAGTTTAGTCCAGCAAGATACGCAGTATTTT	CASSLVQQDTQYF
TRBV27	TRBJ2-2	-	-	TGTGCCAGCAGTTTATTGCACAGCACGAACACCGGGGAGCTGTTTTTT	CASSLLHSTNTGELFF
TRBV6-2/TRBV6-3	TRBJ2-7	few	-	TGTGCCAGCAGTTGGCGGCAGGGGACCTACGAGCAGTACTTC	CASSWRQGTYEQYF
TRBV7-9	TRBJ1-1	-	-	TGTGCCAGCAGCTTTACCAGGACAGCGGAAGAAGCTTTCTTT	CASSFTRTAEEAFF
TRBV7-9	TRBJ1-2	once	TRBD1	TGTGCCAGCAGGGGACAGGGGGCTCCCTATGGCTACACCTTC	CASRGQGAPYGYTF
TRBV19	TRBJ2-1	once	TRBD2	TGTGCCAGTAGTATACGTGCGGGAGGAGTCGTAAATGAGCAGTTCTTC	CASSIRAGGVVNEQFF
TRBV9	TRBJ1-4	-	-	TGTGCCAGCAGCGTAAGCGGCTTGGGGGAAAAACTGTTTTTT	CASSVSGLGEKLFF
TRBV12-3/TRBV12-4	TRBJ2-1	-	TRBD2	TGTGCCAGCAGATCGGGGGGGCCCACCGGGGAGCAGTTCTTC	CASRSGGPTGEQFF
TRBV12-5	TRBJ1-1	-	-	TGTGCTAGTGCCCCCTCCCTCGGCGCTGAAGCTTTCTTT	CASAPSLGAEAFF
TRBV12-3/TRBV12-4	TRBJ1-5	-	-	TGTGCCAGCAGTCCAGGGACCTTTAGCAATCAGCCCCAGCATTTT	CASSPGTFSNQPQHF
TRBV4-3	TRBJ2-7	-	-	TGCGCCAACAGCCAAGACCCCCCCAGGGGTGAGGGCTCCTACGAGCAGTACTTC	CANSQDPPRGEGSYEQYF
TRBV20-1	TRBJ2-3	-	-	TGCAGTGCTAGAGCCGTCAGGACCATTCCCCTCACAGATACGCAGTATTTT	CSARAVRTIPLTDTQYF
TRBV5-6	TRBJ2-1	-	-	TGTGCCAGCAGCGCCTCCAACCACAATGAGCAGTTCTTC	CASSASNHNEQFF
TRBV20-1	TRBJ1-1	-	-	TGCAGTGCTAGAGATCGGTTGGAGCCCATTGAAGCTTTCTTT	CSARDRLEPIEAFF
TRBV6-2/TRBV6-3	TRBJ2-1	few	-	TGTGCCAGCAGACCAGGGCCGAATGAGCAGTTCTTC	CASRPGPNEQFF